This entry describes one T cell receptor beta chain. The antigen remains undetermined. Donors counted as nominally healthy when sampled, yet unrecorded immune exposures were likely. The study ran its PCR with 60 Vbeta and 13 Jbeta primers. Profiled with immunoSEQ multiplex PCR; TCRdb holds only in-frame clones, not every one. Among around 150,000 clones listed, roughly 65% were seen once. The data are from a study of cytomegalovirus exposure and HLA in healthy donors. General study points: A prior analysis recorded that most TCR beta V segments were productive about 87% or about 30% of the time. When analyzed later, a missense DCLRE1C variant was found to be linked to TCR beta V- and J-gene trimming. Researchers catalogued some 160 TCR beta chains as cytomegalovirus-associated.

V trimming: 5 bases; J trimming: 0 bases; junction bases outside the gene matches: 4. CDR3 length equals 16 residues. Germline V gene data show CDR1 as SGHNT and CDR2 as YYREEE (reference sequence). The sequenced sample consisted of PBMCs. The sequence derives from a woman aged 18-29 years in good health and CMV-seropositive. The J gene is TRBJ2-2, the V gene TRBV5-4, with TRBD2 matching 10 bases. CDR3 nucleotides: TGTGCCAGCAGAACTAGCGGGGCTCCGAACACCGGGGAGCTGTTTTTT. Residues: CASRTSGAPNTGELFF.